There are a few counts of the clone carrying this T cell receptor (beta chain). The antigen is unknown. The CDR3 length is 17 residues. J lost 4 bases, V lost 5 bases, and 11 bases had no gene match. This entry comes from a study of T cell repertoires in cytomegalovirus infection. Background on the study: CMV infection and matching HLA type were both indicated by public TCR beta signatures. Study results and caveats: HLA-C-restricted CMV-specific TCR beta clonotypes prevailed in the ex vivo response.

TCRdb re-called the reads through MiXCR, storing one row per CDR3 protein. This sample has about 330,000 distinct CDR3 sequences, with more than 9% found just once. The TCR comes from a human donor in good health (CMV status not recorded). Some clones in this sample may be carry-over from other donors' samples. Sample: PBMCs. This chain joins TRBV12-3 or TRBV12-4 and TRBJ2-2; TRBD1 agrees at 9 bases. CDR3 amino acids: CASSAVGTGFITGELFF. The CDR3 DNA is TGTGCCAGCAGTGCGGTGGGGACAGGGTTTATCACCGGGGAGCTGTTTTTT.